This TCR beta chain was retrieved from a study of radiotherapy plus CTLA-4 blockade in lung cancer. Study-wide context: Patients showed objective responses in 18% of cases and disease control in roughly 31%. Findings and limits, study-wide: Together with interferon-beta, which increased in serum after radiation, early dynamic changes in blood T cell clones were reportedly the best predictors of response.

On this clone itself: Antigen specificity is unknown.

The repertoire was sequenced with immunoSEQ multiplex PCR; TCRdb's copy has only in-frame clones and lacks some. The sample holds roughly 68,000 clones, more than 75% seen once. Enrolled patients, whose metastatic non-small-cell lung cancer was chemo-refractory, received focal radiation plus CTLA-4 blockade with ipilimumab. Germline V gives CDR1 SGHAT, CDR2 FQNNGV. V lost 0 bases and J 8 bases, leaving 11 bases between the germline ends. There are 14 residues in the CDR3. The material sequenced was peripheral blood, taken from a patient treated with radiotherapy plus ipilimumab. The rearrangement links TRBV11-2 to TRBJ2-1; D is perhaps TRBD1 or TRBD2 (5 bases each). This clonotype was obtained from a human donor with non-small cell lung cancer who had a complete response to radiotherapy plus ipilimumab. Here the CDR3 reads CASSLDWGSDEQFF. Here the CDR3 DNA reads TGTGCCAGCAGCTTAGATTGGGGGAGCGATGAGCAGTTCTTC.